This T cell receptor (beta chain) was observed in a study of T cell repertoires in cytomegalovirus infection. As for the study in general: Researchers turned to recently identified HLA-C-restricted CMV epitopes as well as well-studied HLA-B-restricted ones. It was the public TCR beta signatures that indicated both CMV infection and matching HLA type.

Concerning this clonotype: The antigen remains undetermined.

From the reads, TCRdb called clonotypes with MiXCR, one entry per CDR3 protein. In the table there are about 570,000 distinct CDR3 sequences, under 45% of which are singletons. Points from the study as a whole: Across the ex vivo response, the dominant clonotypes were HLA-C-restricted CMV-specific TCR beta clonotypes.

Germline V gene data show CDR1 as SGHRS and CDR2 as YFSETQ. CDR3 length: 13 residues. Trimming at V came to 5 bases and at J to 6 bases, leaving 4 bases not matched to a gene. The TCR sequence derives from a human donor in good health (CMV status not recorded). Some clones in this sample may be carry-over from other donors' samples. The V and J genes are TRBV5-1 and TRBJ2-2; 7 bases agree with TRBD1. This specimen consisted of cultured PBMCs, obtained from culture after CMV antigen stimulation. The CDR3 reads CASRRTGAGELFF. The CDR3 DNA reads TGCGCCAGCAGGAGAACAGGGGCCGGGGAGCTGTTTTTT.